The 27 T cell receptor beta chains given below trace back to one sample, sequenced in a study of identical twins. TCRdb itself ran the 5' RACE reads through MiXCR, one entry per CDR3 protein. In the table there are approximately 210,000 distinct CDR3 sequences, around 15% of which are singletons. The same sample was also used in a study of T cells expressing NK-cell markers.

Sequencing was done on a sample of CD8+ T cells sorted from blood. Every receptor here comes from a young woman in good health.

The J gene is TRBJ2-3, the V gene TRBV5-5; D is unclear. Germline CDR1 and CDR2: SGHKS and YYEKEE (reference sequence). The CDR3 is 14 residues long. The V and J ends lost 1 base and 5 bases respectively, with 11 bases between them. DNA for the CDR3: TGTGCCAGCAGCTTGCTTTTATTTGGAGATACGCAGTATTTT. Translated, it gives CASSLLLFGDTQYF.

The chain uses TRBV20-1 and TRBJ1-2; TRBD1 might be the D (5 bases). Germline lookup yields CDR1 DFQATT and CDR2 SNEGSKA (reference sequence). Trimming stripped 6 bases from V and 2 bases from J, with 13 bases between. This CDR3 region has 13 residues. The CDR3 nucleotides are TGCAGTGCCGTTCCCAGGGAAAACTATGGCTACACCTTC. Protein sequence: CSAVPRENYGYTF.

The gene calls are TRBV30 and TRBJ1-4; weak D call: TRBD1 (5 bases). This CDR3 is 16 amino acids long. Trimming stripped 2 bases from V and 10 bases from J, with 23 bases between. In germline, CDR1 is GTSNPN, CDR2 SVGIG (reference sequence). CDR3 bases: TGTGCCTGGAGTTTACCTCGGGACCTCCCGGGGGTAAAACTGTTTTTT. This codes for CAWSLPRDLPGVKLFF.

The chain combines TRBV4-1 with TRBJ2-3; TRBD2 matches at 8 bases. The germline gives CDR1 MGHRA, CDR2 YSYEKL. After removal of 1 base from V and 6 bases from J, the junction contained 12 bases not matched to a gene. The CDR3 loop spans 17 amino acids. The CDR3 sequence: CASSQVPAGGPDDTQYF. CDR3 nucleotides: TGCGCCAGCAGCCAAGTTCCGGCGGGGGGCCCAGATGATACGCAGTATTTT.

The table lists this clonotype with a few counts. V usage is TRBV7-9 and J usage is TRBJ1-5, with 7 nucleotides matching TRBD1. Trimming cost V 4 bases and J 7 bases; bases outside gene matches: 10. Per germline, CDR1 SEHNR and CDR2 FQNEAQ (reference sequence). This CDR3 has 15 residues. This CDR3 reads CASSSDRAFGQPQHF. Here the CDR3 DNA reads TGTGCCAGCAGCTCCGACAGGGCTTTCGGGCAGCCCCAGCATTTT. The full variable domain, its missing parts supplied by reference TRBV7-9 and TRBJ1-5, is DTGVSQNPRHKITKRGQNVTFRCDPISEHNRLYWYRQTLGQGPEFLTYFQNEAQLEKSRLLSDRFSAERPKGSFSTLEIQRTEQGDSAMYLCASSSDRAFGQPQHFGDGTRLSIL.

J is TRBJ1-2 and V is TRBV5-1; the match to TRBD1 covers 8 bases. CDR1 and CDR2 from the germline V gene are SGHRS and YFSETQ. This CDR3 has 16 residues. V was clipped by 0 bases and J by 8 bases; unmatched bases: 12. CDR3 nucleotides: TGCGCCAGCAGCTTGGCCACCGACAGGGGACTACGGGGCTACACCTTC. Translating gives CASSLATDRGLRGYTF.

Only a few counts were recorded for this clonotype. The chain is built from TRBV9 and TRBJ2-7, with 8 bases aligning to TRBD1. Unmatched junction bases numbered 23, after V lost 4 bases and J lost 2 bases. Germline CDR1 is SGDLS and CDR2 is YYNGEE. The CDR3 contains 20 residues. The CDR3 loop reads CASSPRGQRKPYILTYEQYF. CDR3 coding DNA: TGTGCCAGCAGCCCCAGGGGGCAGAGGAAACCCTACATCCTTACCTACGAGCAGTACTTC.

The chain couples TRBV6-1 to TRBJ1-2; 9 bases line up with TRBD1. The V gene end was trimmed by 8 bases and the J gene end by 13 bases; junction bases not matched to a gene: 14. CDR3 length: 13 residues. CDR1 MNHNS and CDR2 SASEGT come from the germline V gene. The CDR3 nucleotides are TGTGCCAGCGCCCCTGGGACAGGGCTATCTGGCACCTTC. It is translated as CASAPGTGLSGTF.

The chain carries TRBV20-1 and TRBJ2-3, with a possible D match to TRBD2 (6 bases). V was pared by 3 bases and J by 8 bases, with 15 bases between. This CDR3 region has 13 residues. Germline V lookup: CDR1 DFQATT, CDR2 SNEGSKA (reference sequence). This chain's CDR3 is CSASRDLRGTQYF. As DNA, the CDR3 is TGCAGTGCTAGTCGGGACTTACGGGGTACGCAGTATTTT.

In this sample, this clonotype turned up a few times. The gene calls are TRBV11-2 and TRBJ2-5; tentative D call: TRBD1 (6 bases). CDR3 length: 18 residues. Trimming cost V 6 bases and J 5 bases, with 28 bases left between them. Germline V gene sequence: CDR1 SGHAT, CDR2 FQNNGV. DNA for the CDR3: TGTGCCAGCAGTCAATCGGTTCCTTCGGCAGGGGAAGGGGAGACCCAGTACTTC. Translated, it gives CASSQSVPSAGEGETQYF.

The sample holds a few counts of this clonotype. The chain employs TRBV7-3 and TRBJ2-1, with 7 positions matching TRBD1. The ends lost 5 bases at V and 5 bases at J; junction bases unmatched: 9. CDR3 length: 15 residues. From germline, CDR1 is SGHTA and CDR2 FQGTGA. CDR3 in DNA: TGTGCCAGCAGCCTGGCCGGGACAGACCACAATGAGCAGTTCTTC. Its translation: CASSLAGTDHNEQFF.

The chain couples TRBV5-6 to TRBJ2-7; 8 bases fit TRBD2. V lost 0 bases to trimming and J lost 1 base; unmatched junction nucleotides: 3. Germline V gives CDR1 SGHDT, CDR2 YYEEEE. The CDR3 consists of 15 residues. CDR3 residues: CASSLGGLASYEQYF. The DNA for the CDR3 is TGTGCCAGCAGCTTGGGAGGACTAGCTTCCTACGAGCAGTACTTC. The full variable domain, in which reference TRBV5-6 and TRBJ2-7 provide the parts outside the CDR3, is DAGVTQSPTHLIKTRGQQVTLRCSPKSGHDTVSWYQQALGQGPQFIFQYYEEEERQRGNFPDRFSGHQFPNYSSELNVNALLLGDSALYLCASSLGGLASYEQYFGPGTRLTVT.

The chain combines TRBV20-1 with TRBJ2-5; no clear D gene. The germline CDR1 and CDR2 sequences are DFQATT and SNEGSKA (reference sequence). The CDR3 extends over 14 amino acids. Between the trimmed V and J ends, which lost 0 bases and 2 bases, there was a span of 10 bases. Here the CDR3 DNA reads TGCAGTGCTAGAGATCCGGCAGAACAAGAGACCCAGTACTTC. Residues: CSARDPAEQETQYF.

In this sample, this clonotype turned up many times. The gene calls are TRBV4-2 and TRBJ2-7; 9 positions agree with TRBD1. The germline V gene has CDR1 LGHNA and CDR2 YNFKEQ. CDR3 size: 17 residues. The V segment lost 0 bases and the J segment 4 bases; nucleotides outside the gene matches: 10. CDR3 protein: CASSQEGPGQGGYEQYF. In nucleotides, the CDR3 is TGTGCCAGCAGCCAAGAAGGGCCGGGACAGGGTGGGTACGAGCAGTACTTC.

This clonotype was picked up a small number of times. The chain is built from TRBV27 and TRBJ2-3, with 7 bases lining up with TRBD2. With V trimmed by 8 bases and J by 3 bases, 17 bases remained unmatched. Germline-derived CDR1 and CDR2 are MNHEY and SMNVEV (reference sequence). The CDR3 is 17 amino acids. Here the CDR3 DNA reads TGTGCCAGCCAACTCTGGGGGGGAAGTCGCGGGACAGATACGCAGTATTTT. It yields the protein CASQLWGGSRGTDTQYF.

The chain is built from TRBV5-1 and TRBJ2-1, with 10 bases identical to TRBD2. CDR3 length equals 15 residues. Looked up from germline, CDR1 is SGHRS and CDR2 is YFSETQ. J gave up 5 bases and V 2 bases, and 4 bases lay outside the gene matches. The CDR3 region is CASSFSSGRDNEQFF. As DNA, the CDR3 is TGCGCCAGCAGCTTTTCCAGCGGGAGGGACAATGAGCAGTTCTTC. The whole variable domain, filled in from reference TRBV5-1 and TRBJ2-1, reads KAGVTQTPRYLIKTRGQQVTLSCSPISGHRSVSWYQQTPGQGLQFLFEYFSETQRNKGNFPGRFSGRQFSNSRSEMNVSTLELGDSALYLCASSFSSGRDNEQFFGPGTRLTVL.

This clonotype came up a few times. The chain has TRBV29-1 and TRBJ1-1; D remains ambiguous. V lost 0 bases and J 4 bases, leaving 6 bases between the germline ends. The CDR3 totals 12 residues. Looked up from germline, CDR1 is SQVTM and CDR2 is ANQGSEA. The CDR3 here is CSVEDLGTEAFF. CDR3 sequence (DNA): TGCAGCGTTGAAGATCTTGGCACTGAAGCTTTCTTT.

This clonotype was seen more than once but under ten times. V usage is TRBV9 and J usage is TRBJ2-3; 8 bases align to TRBD2. J lost 3 bases, V lost 3 bases, and 12 bases had no gene match. Germline lookup yields CDR1 SGDLS and CDR2 YYNGEE. This CDR3 comprises 17 residues. The CDR3 here is CASSGRPGGAGTDTQYF. CDR3 coding DNA: TGTGCCAGCAGCGGGCGGCCCGGGGGGGCCGGAACAGATACGCAGTATTTT. Full variable domain (missing parts from reference TRBV9 and TRBJ2-3): DSGVTQTPKHLITATGQRVTLRCSPRSGDLSVYWYQQSLDQGLQFLIQYYNGEERAKGNILERFSAQQFPDLHSELNLSSLELGDSALYFCASSGRPGGAGTDTQYFGPGTRLTVL.

This sequence joins TRBV20-1 and TRBJ2-1; the match to TRBD1 covers 8 bases. The J segment lost 7 bases and the V segment lost 6 bases, leaving 11 bases of the junction unmatched. Looked up from germline, CDR1 is DFQATT and CDR2 is SNEGSKA (reference sequence). CDR3 length: 14 amino acids. For the CDR3, the DNA is TGCAGTGCCCGGACAGGGATAATTAGTAATGAGCAGTTCTTC. Residues: CSARTGIISNEQFF.

This clonotype was detected only a few times. Written as DNA, the CDR3 is TGTGCCAGCAGCCAGCAGGGACGGGGAATTTACGAGCAGTACTTC. As protein: CASSQQGRGIYEQYF. The rearrangement uses TRBV14 and TRBJ2-7; D is possibly TRBD1 or TRBD2 (5 bases each). Trimming took 3 bases from V and 4 from J, leaving 16 bases between them. The CDR3 sequence is 15 residues long. Germline V lookup: CDR1 SGHDN, CDR2 FVKESK.

This rearrangement joins TRBV29-1 to TRBJ2-6, with D unclear. Germline lookup yields CDR1 SQVTM and CDR2 ANQGSEA. V dropped 4 bases and J dropped 1 base, with 8 bases sitting between them. The CDR3 contains 14 residues. The CDR3 here is CSVVLGSGANVLTF. As DNA, the CDR3 is TGCAGCGTTGTTCTCGGGTCTGGGGCCAACGTCCTGACTTTC. The variable domain in full, with the rest retrieved from reference TRBV29-1 and TRBJ2-6, is SAVISQKPSRDICQRGTSLTIQCQVDSQVTMMFWYRQQPGQSLTLIATANQGSEATYESGFVIDKFPISRPNLTFSTLTVSNMSPEDSSIYLCSVVLGSGANVLTFGAGSRLTVL.

J is TRBJ2-7 and V is TRBV20-1, with D tentatively TRBD2 (5 bases). Trimming left V 6 bases short and J 6 bases short, with 12 bases between. The CDR3 is 11 residues long. CDR1 is DFQATT and CDR2 is SNEGSKA in the germline V gene (reference sequence). For the CDR3, the DNA is TGCAGTGCCCCTCTCCGGGGCGAGCAGTACTTC. The encoded protein is CSAPLRGEQYF.

The CDR3 is CSVEDGTGNGEQYF. The CDR3 nucleotides read TGCAGCGTTGAGGACGGGACAGGGAATGGCGAGCAGTACTTC. The V and J genes are TRBV29-1 and TRBJ2-7, with 9 positions matching TRBD1. The germline CDR1 and CDR2 sequences are SQVTM and ANQGSEA. V lost 3 bases and J lost 6; bases outside the gene matches: 9. The length of the CDR3 is 14 residues.

The sample holds a few counts of this clonotype. The chain employs TRBV28 and TRBJ1-2; D is perhaps TRBD1 (5 bases). Germline V gene data show CDR1 as MDHEN and CDR2 as SYDVKM. Trimming cost V 9 bases and J 8 bases, with 7 bases left between them. The CDR3 contains 9 residues. Here the CDR3 reads CASGGGYTF. The CDR3 nucleotides are TGTGCCAGTGGGGGAGGCTACACCTTC.

The rearrangement links TRBV30 to TRBJ2-7; 8 bases line up with TRBD1. The CDR3 extends over 13 amino acids. The J segment lost 2 bases and the V segment lost 2 bases, leaving 2 bases of the junction unmatched. CDR1 is GTSNPN, CDR2 SVGIG, per germline (reference sequence). The chain's CDR3 is CAWSYRGAYEQYF. CDR3 DNA sequence: TGTGCCTGGAGTTACAGGGGGGCCTACGAGCAGTACTTC.

This clonotype was counted only a few times. The rearrangement uses TRBV12-3 or TRBV12-4 and TRBJ2-3; 10 bases fit TRBD2. This CDR3 has 15 residues. V was pared by 6 bases and J by 6 bases, with 9 bases of the junction left unmatched. The CDR3 here is CASRGTSAPLDTQYF. Written as DNA, the CDR3 is TGTGCCAGCAGGGGGACTAGCGCACCTTTGGATACGCAGTATTTT.

The gene calls are TRBV12-3 or TRBV12-4 and TRBJ2-5; 7 bases match TRBD2. The V and J ends lost 2 bases and 5 bases, in that order; junction bases with no gene match: 8. The CDR3 is made up of 15 amino acids. In DNA, the CDR3 is TGTGCCAGCAGTTTATCTGCGGGGGAGGTGGAGACCCAGTACTTC. Its translation is CASSLSAGEVETQYF.